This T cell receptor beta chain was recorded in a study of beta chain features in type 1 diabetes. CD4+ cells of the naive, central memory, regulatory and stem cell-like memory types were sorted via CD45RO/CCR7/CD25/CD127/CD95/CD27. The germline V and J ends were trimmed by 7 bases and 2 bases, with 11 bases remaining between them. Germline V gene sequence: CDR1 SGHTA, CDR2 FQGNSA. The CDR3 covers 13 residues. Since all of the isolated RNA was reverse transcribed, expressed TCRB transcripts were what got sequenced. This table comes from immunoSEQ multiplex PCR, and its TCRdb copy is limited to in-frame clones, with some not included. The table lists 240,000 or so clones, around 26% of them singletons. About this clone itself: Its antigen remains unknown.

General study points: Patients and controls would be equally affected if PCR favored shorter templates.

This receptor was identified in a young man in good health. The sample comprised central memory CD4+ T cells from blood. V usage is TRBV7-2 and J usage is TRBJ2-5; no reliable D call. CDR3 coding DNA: TGTGCCAGCACCAGGAGTACTCAAGAGACCCAGTACTTC. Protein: CASTRSTQETQYF.